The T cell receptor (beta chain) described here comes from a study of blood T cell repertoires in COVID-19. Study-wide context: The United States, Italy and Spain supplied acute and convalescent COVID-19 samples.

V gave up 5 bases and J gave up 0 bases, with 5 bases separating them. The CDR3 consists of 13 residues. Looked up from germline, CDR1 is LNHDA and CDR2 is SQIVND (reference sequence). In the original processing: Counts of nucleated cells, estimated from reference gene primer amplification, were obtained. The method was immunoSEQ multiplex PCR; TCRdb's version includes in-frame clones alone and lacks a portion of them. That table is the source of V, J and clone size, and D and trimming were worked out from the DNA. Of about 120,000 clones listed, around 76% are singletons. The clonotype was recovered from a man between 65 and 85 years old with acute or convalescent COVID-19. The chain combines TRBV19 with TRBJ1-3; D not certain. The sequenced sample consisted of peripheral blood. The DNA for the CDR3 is TGTGCCAGTAGTTATCCCTCTGGAAACACCATATATTTT. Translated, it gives CASSYPSGNTIYF.